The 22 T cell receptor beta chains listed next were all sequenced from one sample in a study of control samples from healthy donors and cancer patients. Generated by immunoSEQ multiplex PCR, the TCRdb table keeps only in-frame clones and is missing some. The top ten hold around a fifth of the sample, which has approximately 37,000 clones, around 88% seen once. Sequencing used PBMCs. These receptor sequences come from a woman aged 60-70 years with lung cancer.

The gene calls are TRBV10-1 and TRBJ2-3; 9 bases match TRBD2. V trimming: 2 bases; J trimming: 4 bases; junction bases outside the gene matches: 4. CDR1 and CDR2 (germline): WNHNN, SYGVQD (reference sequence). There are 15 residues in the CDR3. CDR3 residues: CASSEVAGASDTQYF. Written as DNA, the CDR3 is TGCGCCAGCAGTGAGGTAGCGGGGGCTTCAGATACGCAGTATTTT.

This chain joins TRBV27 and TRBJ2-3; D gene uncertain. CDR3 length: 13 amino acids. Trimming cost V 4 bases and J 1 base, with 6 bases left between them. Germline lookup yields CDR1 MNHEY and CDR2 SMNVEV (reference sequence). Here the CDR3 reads CASSWAGTDTQYF. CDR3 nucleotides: TGTGCCAGCAGTTGGGCTGGCACAGATACGCAGTATTTT.

In DNA form, the CDR3 reads TGTGCCAGCAGCTTAGCCGGAGGAGGGGTGGGCTCTGGAAACACCATATATTTT. It specifies CASSLAGGGVGSGNTIYF. V and J are TRBV11-2 and TRBJ1-3; possible D gene TRBD1, 5 bases. Germline-derived CDR1 and CDR2 are SGHAT and FQNNGV. CDR3 length: 18 residues. The V gene lost 1 base and the J gene lost 0 bases, with 16 bases spanning the gap.

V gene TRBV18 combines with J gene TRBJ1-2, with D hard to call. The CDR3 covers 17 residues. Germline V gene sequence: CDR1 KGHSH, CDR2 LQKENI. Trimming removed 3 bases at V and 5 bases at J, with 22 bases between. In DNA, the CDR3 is TGTGCCAGCTCACCCATTTCTCCGGGCCCAGGCTTTTATGGCTACACCTTC. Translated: CASSPISPGPGFYGYTF. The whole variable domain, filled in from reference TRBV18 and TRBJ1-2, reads NAGVMQNPRHLVRRRGQEARLRCSPMKGHSHVYWYRQLPEEGLKFMVYLQKENIIDESGMPKERFSAEFPKEGPSILRIQQVVRGDSAAYFCASSPISPGPGFYGYTFGSGTRLTVV.

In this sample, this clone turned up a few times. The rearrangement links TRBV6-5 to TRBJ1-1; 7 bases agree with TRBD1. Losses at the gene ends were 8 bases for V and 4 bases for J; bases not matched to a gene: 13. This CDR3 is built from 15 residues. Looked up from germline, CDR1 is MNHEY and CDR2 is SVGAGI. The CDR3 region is CASGMAGGSITEAFF. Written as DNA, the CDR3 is TGTGCCAGCGGGATGGCAGGGGGGAGTATCACTGAAGCTTTCTTT.

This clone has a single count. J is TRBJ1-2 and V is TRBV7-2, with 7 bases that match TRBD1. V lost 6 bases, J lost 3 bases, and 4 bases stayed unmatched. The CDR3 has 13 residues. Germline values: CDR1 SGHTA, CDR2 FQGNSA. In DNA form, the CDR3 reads TGTGCCAGCAGTTCAACAGGGGACTATGGCTACACCTTC. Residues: CASSSTGDYGYTF. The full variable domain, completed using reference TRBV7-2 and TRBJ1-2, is GAGVSQSPSNKVTEKGKDVELRCDPISGHTALYWYRQSLGQGLEFLIYFQGNSAPDKSGLPSDRFSAERTGGSVSTLTIQRTQQEDSAVYLCASSSTGDYGYTFGSGTRLTVV.

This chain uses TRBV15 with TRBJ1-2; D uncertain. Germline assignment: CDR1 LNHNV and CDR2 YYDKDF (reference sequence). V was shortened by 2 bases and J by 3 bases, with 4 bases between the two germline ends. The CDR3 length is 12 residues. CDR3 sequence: CATSRQDYGYTF. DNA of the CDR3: TGTGCCACCAGCAGACAAGACTATGGCTACACCTTC.

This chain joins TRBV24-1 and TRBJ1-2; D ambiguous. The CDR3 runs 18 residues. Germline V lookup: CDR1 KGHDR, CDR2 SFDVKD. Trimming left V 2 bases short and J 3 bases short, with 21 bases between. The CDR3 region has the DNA TGTGCCACCAGTGATTCCGATGGGATGGCTGCTCGGTACTATGGCTACACCTTC. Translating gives CATSDSDGMAARYYGYTF.

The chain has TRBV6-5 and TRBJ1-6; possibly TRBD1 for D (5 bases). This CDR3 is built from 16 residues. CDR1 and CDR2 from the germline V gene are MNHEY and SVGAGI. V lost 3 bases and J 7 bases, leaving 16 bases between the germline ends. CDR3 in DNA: TGTGCCAGCAGTTATCAAGTCGGGACGGGAAATTCACCCCTCCACTTT. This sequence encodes CASSYQVGTGNSPLHF.

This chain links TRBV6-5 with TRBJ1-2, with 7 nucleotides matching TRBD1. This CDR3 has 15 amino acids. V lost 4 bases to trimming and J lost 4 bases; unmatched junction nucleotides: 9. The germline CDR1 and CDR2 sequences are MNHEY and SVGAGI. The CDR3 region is CASSSTGLGFYGYTF. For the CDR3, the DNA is TGTGCCAGCAGTTCGACAGGGTTAGGTTTCTATGGCTACACCTTC.

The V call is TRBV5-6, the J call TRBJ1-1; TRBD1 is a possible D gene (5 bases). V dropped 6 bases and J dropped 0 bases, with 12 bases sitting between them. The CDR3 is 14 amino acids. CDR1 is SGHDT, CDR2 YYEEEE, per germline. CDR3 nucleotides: TGTGCCAGCACCCCGAGAGGGGTGAACACTGAAGCTTTCTTT. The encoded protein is CASTPRGVNTEAFF.

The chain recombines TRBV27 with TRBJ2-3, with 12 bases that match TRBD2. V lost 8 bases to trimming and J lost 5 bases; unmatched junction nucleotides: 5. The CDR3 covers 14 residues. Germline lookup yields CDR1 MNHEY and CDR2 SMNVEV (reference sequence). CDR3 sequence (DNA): TGTGCCAGCCGACTAGCGGGGGATCTAGATACGCAGTATTTT. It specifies CASRLAGDLDTQYF.

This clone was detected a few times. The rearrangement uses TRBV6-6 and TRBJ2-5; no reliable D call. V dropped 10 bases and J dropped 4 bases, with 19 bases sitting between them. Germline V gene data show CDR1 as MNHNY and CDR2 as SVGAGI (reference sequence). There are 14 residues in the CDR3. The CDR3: CATGRPKGRETQYF. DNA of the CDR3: TGTGCCACCGGACGGCCCAAAGGGCGAGAGACCCAGTACTTC.

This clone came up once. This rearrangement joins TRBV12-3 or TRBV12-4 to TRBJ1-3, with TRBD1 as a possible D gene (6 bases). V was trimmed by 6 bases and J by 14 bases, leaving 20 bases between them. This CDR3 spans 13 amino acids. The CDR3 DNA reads TGTGCCAGCAGGCCGACGGGGGGCTTACCTTTATATTTT. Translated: CASRPTGGLPLYF.

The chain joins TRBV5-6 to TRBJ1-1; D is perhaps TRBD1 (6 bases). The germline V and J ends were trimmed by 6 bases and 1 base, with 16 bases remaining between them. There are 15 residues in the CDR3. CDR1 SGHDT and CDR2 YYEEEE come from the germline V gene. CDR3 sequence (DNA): TGTGCCAGCAACCAGGCGGACAGACCGAACACTGAAGCTTTCTTT. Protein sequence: CASNQADRPNTEAFF.

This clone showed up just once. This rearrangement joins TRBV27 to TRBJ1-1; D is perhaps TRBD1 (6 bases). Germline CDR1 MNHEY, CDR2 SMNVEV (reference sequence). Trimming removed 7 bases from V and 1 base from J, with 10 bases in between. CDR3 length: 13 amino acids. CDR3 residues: CASKYRENTEAFF. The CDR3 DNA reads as TGTGCCAGCAAGTACAGGGAGAACACTGAAGCTTTCTTT.

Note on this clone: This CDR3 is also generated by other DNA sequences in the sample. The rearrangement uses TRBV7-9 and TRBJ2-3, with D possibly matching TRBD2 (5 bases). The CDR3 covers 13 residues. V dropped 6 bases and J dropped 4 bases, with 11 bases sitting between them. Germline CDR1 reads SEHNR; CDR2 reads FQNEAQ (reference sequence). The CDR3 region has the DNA TGTGCCAGCAGTCCACGAGGGCCAGATACGCAGTATTTT. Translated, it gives CASSPRGPDTQYF.

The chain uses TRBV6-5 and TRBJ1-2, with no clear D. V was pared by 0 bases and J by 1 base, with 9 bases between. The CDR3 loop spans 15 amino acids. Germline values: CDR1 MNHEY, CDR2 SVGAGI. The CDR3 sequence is CASSYSTRINYGYTF. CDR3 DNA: TGTGCCAGCAGTTACTCGACCCGGATTAACTATGGCTACACCTTC.

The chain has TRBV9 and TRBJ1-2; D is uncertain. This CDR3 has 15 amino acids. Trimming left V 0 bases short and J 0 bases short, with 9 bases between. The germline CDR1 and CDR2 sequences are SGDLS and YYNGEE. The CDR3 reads CASSVGGTPNYGYTF. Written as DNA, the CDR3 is TGTGCCAGCAGCGTAGGGGGTACGCCTAACTATGGCTACACCTTC. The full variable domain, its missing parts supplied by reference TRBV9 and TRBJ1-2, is DSGVTQTPKHLITATGQRVTLRCSPRSGDLSVYWYQQSLDQGLQFLIQYYNGEERAKGNILERFSAQQFPDLHSELNLSSLELGDSALYFCASSVGGTPNYGYTFGSGTRLTVV.

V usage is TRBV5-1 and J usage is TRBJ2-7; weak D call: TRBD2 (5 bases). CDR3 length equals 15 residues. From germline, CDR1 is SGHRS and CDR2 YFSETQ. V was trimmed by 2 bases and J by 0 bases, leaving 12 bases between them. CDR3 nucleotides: TGCGCCAGCAGCTTCGGGGATACTCGCTCCTACGAGCAGTACTTC. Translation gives CASSFGDTRSYEQYF.

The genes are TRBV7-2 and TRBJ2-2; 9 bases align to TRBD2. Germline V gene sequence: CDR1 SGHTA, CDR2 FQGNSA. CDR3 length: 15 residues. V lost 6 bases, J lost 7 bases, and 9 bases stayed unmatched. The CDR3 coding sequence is TGTGCCAGCAGGGTTCCGGGACTAGCAAACGGGGAGCTGTTTTTT. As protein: CASRVPGLANGELFF.

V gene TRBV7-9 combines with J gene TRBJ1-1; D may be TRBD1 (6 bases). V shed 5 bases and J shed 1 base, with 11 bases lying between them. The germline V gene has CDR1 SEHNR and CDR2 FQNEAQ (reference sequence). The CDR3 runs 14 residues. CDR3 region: CASSPPTGNTEAFF. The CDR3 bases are TGTGCCAGCAGCCCGCCGACAGGGAACACTGAAGCTTTCTTT.